The entry that follows covers one TCR beta chain sequence. These data come from a study of shared clonotypes between healthy human individuals. The unsorted PBMC sample used ten immunoSEQ deep assay plates. Original data processing: ImmunoSEQ output held junction-only sequences without quality scores, so filtering differed. Measured with immunoSEQ multiplex PCR; TCRdb has only the in-frame clones, and not every one. That table is the source of V, J and clone size, and D and trimming were worked out from the DNA. This table holds fewer than 600,000 clones, 75% to 80% found once. CDR3 length: 15 residues. From germline, CDR1 is SNHLY and CDR2 FYNNEI. With 6 bases clipped from V and 5 bases from J, the junction kept 5 bases outside the gene matches. None of the donors, who were healthy HIV-negative adults, had recently had acute infections or vaccinations.

Sequenced input: PBMCs. The TCR was taken from a woman between 35 and 50 years old in good health. Some clones in this sample may be carry-over from other donors' samples. V usage is TRBV2 and J usage is TRBJ2-5; 14 nucleotides agree with TRBD2. The CDR3 protein is CASRTRLAGGETQYF. DNA for the CDR3: TGTGCCAGCAGGACCAGACTAGCGGGAGGGGAGACCCAGTACTTC.